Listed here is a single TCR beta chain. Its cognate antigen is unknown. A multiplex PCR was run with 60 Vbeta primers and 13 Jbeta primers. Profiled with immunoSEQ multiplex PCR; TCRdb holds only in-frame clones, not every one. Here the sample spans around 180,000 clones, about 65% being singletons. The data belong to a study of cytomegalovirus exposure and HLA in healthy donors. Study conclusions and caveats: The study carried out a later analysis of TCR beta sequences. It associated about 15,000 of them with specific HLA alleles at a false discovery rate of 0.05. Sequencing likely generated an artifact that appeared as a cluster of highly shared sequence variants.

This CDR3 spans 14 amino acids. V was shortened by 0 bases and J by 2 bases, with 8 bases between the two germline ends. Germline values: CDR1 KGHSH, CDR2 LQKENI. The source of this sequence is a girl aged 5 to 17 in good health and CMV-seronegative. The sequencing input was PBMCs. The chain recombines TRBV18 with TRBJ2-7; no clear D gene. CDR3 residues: CASSPPAQTYEQYF. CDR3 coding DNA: TGTGCCAGCTCACCACCTGCCCAGACCTACGAGCAGTACTTC.